This T cell receptor beta chain is drawn from a study of blood T cell repertoires in COVID-19. Study-level background: Some COVID-19 samples were acute and others convalescent; all came from the United States, Italy and Spain. PBMCs, B-cell-depleted T cells, or T cells were the source of the cDNA or gDNA that made up the material.

In the authors' methods: Amplification from reference gene primers served as the basis for estimated nucleated cell counts. Repertoires were generated with immunoSEQ multiplex PCR, while TCRdb's copy carries only in-frame clones and drops some. That table gives V, J and clone size, and the DNA gave D and trimming. The data contain 250,000 to 300,000 clones, 65% to 85% of them singletons. Trimming left V 3 bases short and J 4 bases short, with 7 bases between. CDR3 size: 13 residues. The germline CDR1 and CDR2 sequences are MNHNS and SASEGT. The rearrangement links TRBV6-1 to TRBJ1-5; D is unclear. Specimen: peripheral blood. The sequence was collected from an elderly man with acute or convalescent COVID-19. The DNA for the CDR3 is TGTGCCAGCAGTGACACCTATAATCAGCCCCAGCATTTT. Its translation is CASSDTYNQPQHF.